Below, 25 T cell receptor beta chains from the same sample are listed, as sequenced in a study of OX40 agonist ivuxolimab in advanced cancers. Here immunoSEQ multiplex PCR was the method, and the copy in TCRdb shows in-frame clones only, minus some. The sample contains tens of thousands of clones, approximately 92% of which appear only once. Sample: CD4+ or CD8+ T cells sorted from blood, taken in a trial of the OX40 agonist ivuxolimab. These receptors originate from an adult with an advanced solid tumor such as melanoma, head and neck, liver or kidney cancer.

This chain uses TRBV28 with TRBJ2-7; no clear D. Per the germline V gene, CDR1 is MDHEN and CDR2 is SYDVKM. The CDR3 runs 14 residues. V lost 7 bases, J lost 0 bases, and 13 bases lay in between. CDR3 sequence: CASIKGPSSYEQYF. The CDR3 DNA reads TGTGCCAGCATCAAAGGGCCCAGCTCCTACGAGCAGTACTTC.

Written as DNA, the CDR3 is TGTGCCAGCAGTTACCGGGGGAACTACGAGCAGTACTTC. Protein sequence: CASSYRGNYEQYF. V usage is TRBV6-5 and J usage is TRBJ2-7; D is perhaps TRBD2 (6 bases). The germline CDR1 and CDR2 sequences are MNHEY and SVGAGI. V was trimmed by 2 bases and J by 3 bases, leaving 8 bases between them. This CDR3 comprises 13 residues.

The chain links TRBV6-1 to TRBJ1-6, with D maybe TRBD1 (6 bases). This CDR3 region has 14 residues. V dropped 6 bases and J dropped 6 bases, with 12 bases sitting between them. Looked up from germline, CDR1 is MNHNS and CDR2 is SASEGT. The CDR3: CASSPTGLNSPLHF. CDR3 DNA sequence: TGTGCCAGCAGCCCGACAGGCCTTAATTCACCCCTCCACTTT.

The chain carries TRBV5-6 and TRBJ1-3; no firm D call. This CDR3 is built from 16 residues. Trimming removed 3 bases from V and 0 bases from J, with 13 bases in between. Germline values: CDR1 SGHDT, CDR2 YYEEEE. CDR3 sequence (DNA): TGTGCCAGCAGCTATATGGACGGCGTCTCTGGAAACACCATATATTTT. Its translation is CASSYMDGVSGNTIYF.

This rearrangement joins TRBV5-1 to TRBJ1-1, with D maybe TRBD1 (6 bases). CDR1 is SGHRS, CDR2 YFSETQ, per germline. Trimming stripped 0 bases from V and 4 bases from J, with 13 bases between. CDR3 length: 15 residues. CDR3 region: CASSLDWGLGTEAFF. The CDR3 DNA is TGCGCCAGCAGCTTGGACTGGGGGCTAGGCACTGAAGCTTTCTTT.

This chain uses TRBV7-2 with TRBJ1-5; D is uncertain. Germline values: CDR1 SGHTA, CDR2 FQGNSA. V was trimmed by 6 bases and J by 3 bases, leaving 12 bases between them. CDR3 length equals 14 residues. The DNA for the CDR3 is TGTGCCAGCAGTCCCGGCCAGGCCAATCAGCCCCAGCATTTT. Its protein product is CASSPGQANQPQHF.

A single count supports this clone. The CDR3: CASSLAPRNYNSPLHF. In DNA, the CDR3 is TGTGCCAGCAGCTTGGCCCCCCGGAACTATAATTCACCCCTCCACTTT. This chain links TRBV5-4 with TRBJ1-6, with D uncertain. Germline V gives CDR1 SGHNT, CDR2 YYREEE (reference sequence). Trimming removed 0 bases from V and 3 bases from J, with 10 bases in between. CDR3 size: 16 residues.

The J gene is TRBJ1-6, the V gene TRBV11-2, with a possible D match to TRBD1 (5 bases). The germline CDR1 and CDR2 sequences are SGHAT and FQNNGV. V lost 1 base to trimming and J lost 8 bases, with 18 bases between them. This CDR3 spans 17 amino acids. The DNA of the CDR3 is TGTGCCAGCAGCTTAGGAGCAGCAGGGACTCTCCATTCACCCCTCCACTTT. Protein product: CASSLGAAGTLHSPLHF. Full variable domain (outside the CDR3, taken from reference TRBV11-2 and TRBJ1-6): EAGVAQSPRYKIIEKRQSVAFWCNPISGHATLYWYQQILGQGPKLLIQFQNNGVVDDSQLPKDRFSAERLKGVDSTLKIQPAKLEDSAVYLCASSLGAAGTLHSPLHFGNGTRLTVT.

The rearrangement uses TRBV30 and TRBJ2-2; D is unresolved. V lost 7 bases to trimming and J lost 5 bases, with 8 bases between them. The CDR3 contains 11 residues. Germline V lookup: CDR1 GTSNPN, CDR2 SVGIG (reference sequence). CDR3: CALGWTGELFF. CDR3 DNA: TGTGCCTTAGGATGGACCGGGGAGCTGTTTTTT.

This rearrangement joins TRBV28 to TRBJ1-2; D unresolved. V was cut by 7 bases and J by 4 bases, with 16 bases left in between. The CDR3 contains 14 residues. Germline CDR1 and CDR2: MDHEN and SYDVKM. CDR3 sequence reads: CASTLTRGFYGYTF. DNA for the CDR3: TGTGCCAGCACCCTCACACGCGGTTTCTATGGCTACACCTTC.

The V gene is TRBV6-1, the J gene TRBJ1-1, with 9 bases matching TRBD1. This CDR3 is 14 amino acids long. Trimming removed 4 bases from V and 4 bases from J; junction bases left unmatched: 4. Germline V lookup: CDR1 MNHNS, CDR2 SASEGT. Written as DNA, the CDR3 is TGTGCCAGCAGTGTGGGGACAGGGCCCACTGAAGCTTTCTTT. Amino acid sequence: CASSVGTGPTEAFF.

The chain couples TRBV28 to TRBJ1-6; no reliable D call. From germline, CDR1 is MDHEN and CDR2 SYDVKM. The CDR3 runs 17 residues. The V and J ends lost 7 bases and 0 bases respectively, with 16 bases between them. This chain's CDR3 is CASTDRSGSSYNSPLHF. DNA for the CDR3: TGTGCCAGCACCGACCGAAGTGGGAGCTCCTATAATTCACCCCTCCACTTT.

The V and J genes are TRBV11-3 and TRBJ1-1, with 10 bases fitting TRBD1. The length of the CDR3 is 15 residues. The V gene end was trimmed by 5 bases and the J gene end by 4 bases; junction bases not matched to a gene: 7. Germline CDR1 SGHNT, CDR2 YENEEA. This CDR3 is CASSTRTGGVTEAFF. As DNA, the CDR3 is TGTGCCAGCAGCACCCGGACAGGGGGAGTCACTGAAGCTTTCTTT.

Only a few counts were recorded for this clone. The J gene is TRBJ2-1, the V gene TRBV5-5, with D possibly matching TRBD1 (5 bases). Germline-derived CDR1 and CDR2 are SGHKS and YYEKEE (reference sequence). This CDR3 contains 12 residues. The V and J ends lost 7 bases and 5 bases respectively, with 10 bases between them. CDR3 region: CASLGHDNEQFF. The CDR3 bases are TGTGCCAGCCTCGGACACGACAATGAGCAGTTCTTC.

The J gene is TRBJ2-3, the V gene TRBV15; TRBD1 matches 8 bases. V trimming: 1 base; J trimming: 3 bases; junction bases outside the gene matches: 9. The CDR3 covers 17 residues. CDR1 and CDR2 (germline): LNHNV, YYDKDF (reference sequence). For the CDR3, the DNA is TGTGCCACCAGCAGAGTCCCCCAGGGGGCGAGTACAGATACGCAGTATTTT. Translation gives CATSRVPQGASTDTQYF. The variable domain in full, completed from reference TRBV15 and TRBJ2-3, reads DAMVIQNPRYQVTQFGKPVTLSCSQTLNHNVMYWYQQKSSQAPKLLFHYYDKDFNNEADTPDNFQSRRPNTSFCFLDIRSPGLGDTAMYLCATSRVPQGASTDTQYFGPGTRLTVL.

The chain combines TRBV7-7 with TRBJ2-5, with a tentative D call TRBD2 (5 bases). The CDR3 consists of 13 residues. V gave up 4 bases and J gave up 0 bases, with 6 bases separating them. In germline, CDR1 is SSHAT, CDR2 FNYEAQ (reference sequence). The CDR3 DNA reads TGTGCCAGCAGCTCGGGGTACCAAGAGACCCAGTACTTC. Its protein product is CASSSGYQETQYF. Full variable domain (missing parts from reference TRBV7-7 and TRBJ2-5): GAGVSQSPRYKVTKRGQDVTLRCDPISSHATLYWYQQALGQGPEFLTYFNYEAQPDKSGLPSDRFSAERPEGSISTLTIQRTEQRDSAMYRCASSSGYQETQYFGPGTRLLVL.

The gene calls are TRBV5-1 and TRBJ2-1, with 13 bases identical to TRBD2. J lost 4 bases, V lost 4 bases, and 5 bases had no gene match. The CDR3 covers 16 residues. Germline lookup yields CDR1 SGHRS and CDR2 YFSETQ. DNA of the CDR3: TGCGCCAGCAGCCTCGGGACTAGCGGGGCTTACAATGAGCAGTTCTTC. As protein: CASSLGTSGAYNEQFF. Full variable domain (remainder filled in from reference TRBV5-1 and TRBJ2-1): KAGVTQTPRYLIKTRGQQVTLSCSPISGHRSVSWYQQTPGQGLQFLFEYFSETQRNKGNFPGRFSGRQFSNSRSEMNVSTLELGDSALYLCASSLGTSGAYNEQFFGPGTRLTVL.

The chain employs TRBV5-6 and TRBJ2-1; D is uncertain. The CDR3 consists of 13 residues. The germline gives CDR1 SGHDT, CDR2 YYEEEE. V was shortened by 6 bases and J by 7 bases, with 14 bases between the two germline ends. CDR3 loop: CASNWMAANEQFF. The CDR3 coding sequence is TGTGCCAGCAACTGGATGGCGGCGAATGAGCAGTTCTTC.

The J gene is TRBJ2-5, the V gene TRBV15; D is unresolved. The germline V gene encodes CDR1 LNHNV and CDR2 YYDKDF (reference sequence). V was pared by 0 bases and J by 1 base, with 6 bases between. The CDR3 contains 14 residues. The CDR3 bases are TGTGCCACCAGCAGAGAAGGTACCCAAGAGACCCAGTACTTC. Its translation: CATSREGTQETQYF.

The chain is built from TRBV28 and TRBJ2-7, with TRBD1 identical over 11 bases. V was pared by 3 bases and J by 2 bases, with 3 bases of the junction left unmatched. Looked up from germline, CDR1 is MDHEN and CDR2 is SYDVKM. This CDR3 spans 15 amino acids. In DNA form, the CDR3 reads TGTGCCAGCAGTTTTGGGGGACAGGGGGCCTACGAGCAGTACTTC. Amino acids: CASSFGGQGAYEQYF.

The rearrangement joins TRBV7-2 to TRBJ1-2; D remains ambiguous. Germline loops: CDR1 SGHTA, CDR2 FQGNSA. The CDR3 length is 16 residues. V was pared by 1 base and J by 2 bases, with 14 bases between. The CDR3: CASSLGRDPTNYGYTF. For the CDR3, the DNA is TGTGCCAGCAGCTTAGGGCGGGATCCCACCAACTATGGCTACACCTTC.

This chain connects TRBV6-5 to TRBJ1-5, with D hard to call. CDR1 MNHEY and CDR2 SVGAGI come from the germline V gene. Trimming left V 3 bases short and J 1 base short, with 4 bases between. The CDR3 is 13 residues long. The CDR3 protein is CASSYSSNQPQHF. The CDR3 nucleotides are TGTGCCAGCAGTTATTCGAGCAATCAGCCCCAGCATTTT.

This clone was detected once. This sequence joins TRBV29-1 and TRBJ2-2; D gene uncertain. Germline CDR1 reads SQVTM; CDR2 reads ANQGSEA. The CDR3 loop spans 15 amino acids. Trimming pared 5 bases from V and 3 bases from J, leaving 16 bases between. Written as DNA, the CDR3 is TGCAGCGTTCGCCGCTCGCGCCTAGACACCGGGGAGCTGTTTTTT. Translating gives CSVRRSRLDTGELFF.

The chain uses TRBV6-5 and TRBJ1-5; 7 bases are shared with TRBD1. The CDR3 spans 14 residues. Germline assignment: CDR1 MNHEY and CDR2 SVGAGI. V lost 8 bases and J lost 8; bases outside the gene matches: 12. The CDR3 reads CASGDSLKLEPQHF. The DNA of the CDR3 is TGTGCCAGCGGGGACAGCCTTAAGTTGGAGCCCCAGCATTTT.

The chain employs TRBV6-6 and TRBJ2-4; no clear D gene. The CDR3 consists of 14 residues. Germline lookup yields CDR1 MNHNY and CDR2 SVGAGI (reference sequence). V was shortened by 6 bases and J by 1 base, with 10 bases between the two germline ends. The CDR3 bases are TGTGCCAGCAGCAAAGAGATTGCCAAAAACATTCAGTACTTC. It is translated as CASSKEIAKNIQYF.